The T cell receptor (beta chain) under discussion was sequenced for a study of PD-L1 blockade in urothelial cancer. Study at large: Analyses used blood from 3 weeks (second dose) and 6 weeks after treatment start. The median T cell count in blood samples was some 150,000.

The germline V gene has CDR1 LGHNA and CDR2 YSLEER. After removal of 1 base from V and 5 bases from J, the junction contained 5 bases not matched to a gene. The length of the CDR3 is 17 residues. Every PCR got spiked synthetic TCR analog templates. TCRdb's table, derived via immunoSEQ multiplex PCR, lists solely in-frame clones and lacks some. Seen here are 37,000 or so clones, approximately 84% observed once, and the top ten hold 15% to 18%. The sample's time point: pretreatment peripheral blood. This sample comprised PBMCs, obtained around atezolizumab (anti-PD-L1) treatment. The TCR sequence derives from a man between 60 and 70 years old with urothelial cancer. The V call is TRBV4-3, the J call TRBJ2-6; TRBD1 agrees at 10 bases. The CDR3 DNA reads as TGCGCCAGCAGCCAAGGGACAGGGGGTCCTAGGGCCAACGTCCTGACTTTC. This codes for CASSQGTGGPRANVLTF.